The source of this T cell receptor beta chain is a study of beta chain features in type 1 diabetes. Study results and limitations: Short templates might get an advantage during PCR, and this would be equal in patients and controls. For type 1 diabetes patients, VDJ junctions showed fewer insertions and more deletions.

From germline, CDR1 is LGHNA and CDR2 YNFKEQ. V lost 0 bases, J lost 0 bases, and 9 bases lay in between. This CDR3 is 15 amino acids long. As every portion of the isolated RNA was reverse transcribed, the sequencing read expressed TCRB transcripts. It was found that naive, central memory and regulatory T cell samples averaged around 3.6 million reads. TCRdb's copy holds only in-frame clones and misses some; the assay was immunoSEQ multiplex PCR. Of over 300,000 clones listed, less than 10% are singletons. Points on this clone: The antigen remains undetermined.

The chain couples TRBV4-2 to TRBJ2-7, with no clear D. This receptor was identified in a woman under 30 in good health. The material sequenced was central memory CD4+ T cells from blood. The CDR3 coding sequence is TGTGCCAGCAGCCAAGATCCTCTAAGCTCCTACGAGCAGTACTTC. This gives the protein CASSQDPLSSYEQYF.